Below, 18 T cell receptor beta chains from the same sample are listed, as sequenced in a study of T-cell reconstitution after alpha-beta-depleted transplantation in children. Unique molecular identifiers were incorporated during preparation of the TCRbeta library. TCRdb passed the PCR reads through MiXCR, listing each CDR3 protein once. Of about 260,000 distinct CDR3 sequences in the sample, roughly 8% are singletons; the top ten hold under 8%. Sample: PBMCs, mostly from graft donor cells, taken 180 days after TCRalphabeta/CD19-depleted stem cell transplant. The receptor set was obtained from a male patient aged 10 to 17 who had a stem cell transplant for acute lymphoblastic leukemia, so the T cells may come from the graft donor.

The chain recombines TRBV3-1 with TRBJ1-3; D uncertain. This CDR3 is 12 amino acids long. Per the germline V gene, CDR1 is LGHDT and CDR2 is YNNKEL (reference sequence). V was clipped by 11 bases and J by 4 bases, with 12 bases between them. CDR3 protein: CASCQGGNTIYF. CDR3 in DNA: TGTGCCTCCTGCCAAGGAGGAAACACCATATATTTT.

The table lists this clonotype with many counts. J is TRBJ1-2 and V is TRBV19; 7 bases are shared with TRBD1. The CDR3 loop spans 18 amino acids. Germline lookup yields CDR1 LNHDA and CDR2 SQIVND (reference sequence). The junction had 18 bases not matched to a gene; V was cut back by 2 bases and J by 6 bases. Here the CDR3 DNA reads TGTGCCAGTAGTATACCTTCCAAGAATCTCGGCAGGGGGGATGGCTACACCTTC. Amino acid sequence: CASSIPSKNLGRGDGYTF.

This clonotype appeared many times. V usage is TRBV7-2 and J usage is TRBJ1-2; 7 bases are a match to TRBD1. Germline lookup yields CDR1 SGHTA and CDR2 FQGNSA. CDR3 size: 15 residues. V lost 4 bases, J lost 0 bases, and 5 bases stayed unmatched. CDR3 protein: CASSSPDRPNYGYTF. CDR3 nucleotides: TGTGCCAGCAGCTCGCCGGACAGGCCTAACTATGGCTACACCTTC.

This clonotype has more than one count but fewer than ten. This chain uses TRBV12-3 or TRBV12-4 with TRBJ2-3; TRBD2 matches 7 bases. V shed 1 base, J shed 8 bases, and the junction held 9 bases outside the gene matches. The CDR3 is 15 residues long. The CDR3 reads CASSLVRLASGTQYF. The CDR3 coding sequence is TGTGCCAGCAGTTTAGTTAGACTAGCTTCAGGTACGCAGTATTTT.

This clonotype was counted many times. The chain combines TRBV20-1 with TRBJ1-2; the D gene is possibly TRBD1 (5 bases). V was trimmed by 2 bases and J by 1 base, leaving 11 bases between them. The V gene's germline CDR1 is DFQATT and CDR2 SNEGSKA (reference sequence). The CDR3 contains 14 residues. CDR3 sequence reads: CSARRAGNNYGYTF. CDR3 nucleotide sequence: TGCAGTGCTAGAAGGGCAGGGAATAACTATGGCTACACCTTC.

This clonotype was seen at least ten times. V is TRBV5-1 and J is TRBJ2-3, with TRBD2 matching over 8 bases. CDR3 length: 15 residues. Germline V gives CDR1 SGHRS, CDR2 YFSETQ. V was pared by 3 bases and J by 4 bases, with 7 bases of the junction left unmatched. Written as DNA, the CDR3 is TGCGCCAGCAGCTCCCCAGCGGGAGTGCCAGATACGCAGTATTTT. Its translation is CASSSPAGVPDTQYF.

This clonotype was recorded many times. V usage is TRBV27 and J usage is TRBJ2-1, with TRBD2 identical over 7 bases. V lost 6 bases and J lost 0; bases outside the gene matches: 8. Germline CDR1 is MNHEY and CDR2 is SMNVEV (reference sequence). This CDR3 contains 16 residues. This chain's CDR3 is CASSRRRGSSYNEQFF. In DNA form, the CDR3 reads TGTGCCAGCAGCCGAAGGCGGGGGAGCTCCTACAATGAGCAGTTCTTC.

In this sample, this clonotype turned up many times. The chain uses TRBV5-1 and TRBJ2-4; a possible D gene is TRBD2 (5 bases). The CDR3 sequence is 13 residues long. In germline, CDR1 is SGHRS, CDR2 YFSETQ. V shed 4 bases and J shed 7 bases, with 12 bases lying between them. The CDR3 sequence: CASSPQAGNIQYF. CDR3 DNA sequence: TGCGCCAGCAGCCCCCAGGCGGGTAACATTCAGTACTTC.

This clonotype occurred many times. The V gene is TRBV29-1, the J gene TRBJ1-3; D unclear. Per the germline V gene, CDR1 is SQVTM and CDR2 is ANQGSEA. The CDR3 totals 12 residues. V lost 5 bases and J 0 bases, leaving 5 bases between the germline ends. The CDR3 protein is CSVLTSGNTIYF. The CDR3 coding sequence is TGCAGCGTTTTGACCTCTGGAAACACCATATATTTT.

To note about this clonotype: A much larger clone sits a single nucleotide away, making a read error possible. The J gene is TRBJ1-5, the V gene TRBV10-3; 7 nucleotides agree with TRBD1. CDR3 length: 16 amino acids. Unmatched junction bases numbered 9, after V lost 3 bases and J lost 4 bases. CDR1 is ENHRY, CDR2 SYGVKD, per germline. CDR3 sequence reads: CAISEVRDSPNQPQHF. The CDR3 nucleotides are TGTGCCATCAGTGAAGTTCGGGACAGCCCGAATCAGCCCCAGCATTTT.

This clonotype was seen a handful of times. The chain joins TRBV20-1 to TRBJ2-1, with a possible D match to TRBD2 (6 bases). The CDR3 runs to 20 residues. Germline CDR1 and CDR2: DFQATT and SNEGSKA (reference sequence). V dropped 0 bases and J dropped 1 base, with 25 bases sitting between them. CDR3 nucleotides: TGCAGTGCTAGAGACCTCTTCGGGACTTTTTACAGTAGGTCCTACAATGAGCAGTTCTTC. Protein sequence: CSARDLFGTFYSRSYNEQFF.

This clonotype was recorded many times. The chain has TRBV29-1 and TRBJ2-1; the D gene is possibly TRBD2 (7 bases). CDR1 and CDR2 from the germline V gene are SQVTM and ANQGSEA. The CDR3 is 15 residues long. The ends were cut back, 4 bases at V and 7 bases at J, with 20 bases in the middle. The CDR3 is CSVGRRAGAKNEQFF. CDR3 bases: TGCAGCGTTGGCCGCCGGGCGGGGGCCAAAAATGAGCAGTTCTTC.

This clonotype was observed at least ten times. This chain joins TRBV6-2 or TRBV6-3 and TRBJ2-7; D is unresolved. The CDR3 extends over 11 amino acids. V lost 8 bases, J lost 3 bases, and 8 bases lay in between. Germline assignment: CDR1 MNHEY and CDR2 SVGEGT. The CDR3 reads CASAEYYEQYF. CDR3 nucleotides: TGTGCCAGCGCAGAATACTACGAGCAGTACTTC.

This clonotype came up many times. The chain combines TRBV4-3 with TRBJ2-2, with 11 bases matching TRBD2. CDR1 and CDR2 from the germline V gene are LGHNA and YSLEER. The CDR3 sequence is 20 residues long. Trimming at V came to 6 bases and at J to 3 bases, leaving 18 bases not matched to a gene. CDR3 bases: TGCGCCAGCAGTTCAAGACGGGGATTAGCGGGGGGGCATTACACCGGGGAGCTGTTTTTT. Residues: CASSSRRGLAGGHYTGELFF.

This clonotype was seen ten or more times. The gene calls are TRBV5-5 and TRBJ2-7; no clear D. The CDR3 length is 15 residues. Germline CDR1 is SGHKS and CDR2 is YYEKEE (reference sequence). Trimming stripped 4 bases from V and 2 bases from J, with 16 bases between. CDR3: CASSRVDKVPYEQYF. The CDR3 DNA sequence: TGTGCCAGCAGCCGCGTCGACAAGGTGCCCTACGAGCAGTACTTC.

This clonotype was detected many times. The V call is TRBV4-3, the J call TRBJ1-1; 7 bases align to TRBD1. Germline lookup yields CDR1 LGHNA and CDR2 YSLEER. The V segment lost 3 bases and the J segment 5 bases; nucleotides outside the gene matches: 15. The CDR3 covers 17 residues. CDR3 loop: CASSQGSGQGGRTEAFF. Written as DNA, the CDR3 is TGCGCCAGCAGCCAGGGTTCCGGACAAGGGGGCAGAACTGAAGCTTTCTTT.

This clonotype was recorded at least ten times. V and J are TRBV12-3 or TRBV12-4 and TRBJ2-3, with D tentatively TRBD1 (6 bases). V gave up 6 bases and J gave up 0 bases, with 10 bases separating them. CDR3 size: 14 residues. CDR3 DNA: TGTGCCAGCAGCGGGACAACTAGCACAGATACGCAGTATTTT. It codes for CASSGTTSTDTQYF.

This clonotype was recorded at least ten times. The chain links TRBV3-1 to TRBJ2-5; TRBD2 agrees at 11 bases. This CDR3 is 18 amino acids long. From germline, CDR1 is LGHDT and CDR2 YNNKEL (reference sequence). Trimming at V came to 6 bases and at J to 5 bases, leaving 17 bases not matched to a gene. In DNA form, the CDR3 reads TGTGCCAGCAGTCCACCCCCGACTAGCGGGGTTGGTGGGGAGACCCAGTACTTC. This gives the protein CASSPPPTSGVGGETQYF.